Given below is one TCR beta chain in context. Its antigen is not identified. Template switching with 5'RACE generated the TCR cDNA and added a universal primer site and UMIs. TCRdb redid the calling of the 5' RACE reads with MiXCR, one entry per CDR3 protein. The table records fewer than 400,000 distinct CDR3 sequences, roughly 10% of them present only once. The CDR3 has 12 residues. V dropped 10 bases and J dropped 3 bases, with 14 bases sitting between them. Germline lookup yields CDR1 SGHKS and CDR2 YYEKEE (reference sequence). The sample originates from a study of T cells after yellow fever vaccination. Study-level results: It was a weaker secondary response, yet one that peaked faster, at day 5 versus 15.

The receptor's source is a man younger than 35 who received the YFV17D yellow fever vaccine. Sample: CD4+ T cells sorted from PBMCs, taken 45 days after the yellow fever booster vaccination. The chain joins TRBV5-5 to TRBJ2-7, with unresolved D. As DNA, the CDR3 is TGTGCCGTCTCTGACGGATTCTACGAGCAGTACGTC. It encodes CAVSDGFYEQYV.